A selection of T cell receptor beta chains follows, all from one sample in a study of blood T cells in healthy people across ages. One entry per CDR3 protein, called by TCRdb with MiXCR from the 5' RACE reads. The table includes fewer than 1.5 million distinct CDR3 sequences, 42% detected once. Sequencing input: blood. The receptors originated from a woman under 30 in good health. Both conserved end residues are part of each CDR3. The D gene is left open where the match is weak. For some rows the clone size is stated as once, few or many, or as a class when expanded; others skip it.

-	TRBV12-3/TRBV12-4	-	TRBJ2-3	TGTGCCAGCAGGGCTGGACACAGCACAGATACGCAGTATTTT	CASRAGHSTDTQYF
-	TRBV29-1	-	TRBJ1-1	TGCAGCGTTGGACCGGCGAACACTGAAGCTTTCTTT	CSVGPANTEAFF
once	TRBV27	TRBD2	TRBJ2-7	TGTTCCAGCAGGGAACTAGCGGGAATACAGTACGAGCAGTACTTC	CSSRELAGIQYEQYF
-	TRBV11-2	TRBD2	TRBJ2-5	TGTGCCAGCAGCTTAGGTGTCTTGGCGGGAGGGTGGAATGAGCAGTACTTC	CASSLGVLAGGWNEQYF
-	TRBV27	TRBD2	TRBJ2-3	TGTGCCAGCAGTCCCCAGACTAGCGGGGGGACCACAGATACGCAGTATTTT	CASSPQTSGGTTDTQYF
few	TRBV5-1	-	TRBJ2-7	TGCGCCAGCAGAAACCGACAGTTAGACTCCTACGAGCAGTACTTC	CASRNRQLDSYEQYF
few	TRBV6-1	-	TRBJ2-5	TGTGCCAGCAGTCAAGTGGAAGGGACCCAGTACTTC	CASSQVEGTQYF
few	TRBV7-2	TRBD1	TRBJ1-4	TGTGCCAGCAGCTTAGGGACAGGGCCTTACGAAAAACTGTTTTTT	CASSLGTGPYEKLFF
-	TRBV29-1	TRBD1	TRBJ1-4	TGCAGCGTAAGACAGGGGCGTGGAGAAAAACTGTTTTTT	CSVRQGRGEKLFF
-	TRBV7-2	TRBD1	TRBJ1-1	TGTGCCAGCAGCCACACGGGACAGACCGGCACTGAAGCTTTCTTT	CASSHTGQTGTEAFF
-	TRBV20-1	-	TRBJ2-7	TGCAGTGCTAGAGATTCCTCTAGGGGGACCCAGAGCGAGCAGTACTTC	CSARDSSRGTQSEQYF
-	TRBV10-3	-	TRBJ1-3	TGTGCCATCAGTGAGATCGAAAACACCATATATTTT	CAISEIENTIYF
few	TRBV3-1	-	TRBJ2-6	TGTGCCAGCAGCCCGAAAACAGCGGAACCTGGGGCCAACGTCCTGACTTTC	CASSPKTAEPGANVLTF
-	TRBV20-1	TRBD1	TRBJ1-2	TGCAGTGCCCCCGGGGACAGGGACCTCTATGGCTACACCTTC	CSAPGDRDLYGYTF
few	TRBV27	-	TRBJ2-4	TGTGCCAGCAGTTTAGGGATCGGGGAGACCAAAAACATTCAGTACTTC	CASSLGIGETKNIQYF
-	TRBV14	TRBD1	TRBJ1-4	TGTGCCAGCAGCCAAGACACCGGGACAGCCTTTGCAACTAATGAAAAACTGTTTTTT	CASSQDTGTAFATNEKLFF
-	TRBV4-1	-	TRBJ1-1	TGCGCCAGCAGCCAAGAAGGCAGCCCGAACACTGAAGCTTTCTTT	CASSQEGSPNTEAFF
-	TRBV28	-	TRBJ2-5	TGTGCCAGCAGTTTCGTAGGGAACCAAGAGACCCAGTACTTC	CASSFVGNQETQYF
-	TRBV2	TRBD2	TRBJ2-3	TGTGCCAGCAGCGCCACGACTTCTGCGGGAGGTACCTCACTTAGCACAGATACGCAGTATTTT	CASSATTSAGGTSLSTDTQYF
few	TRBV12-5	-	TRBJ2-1	TGTGCTAGTGGTAGTTTGGCGGGATACAATGAGCAGTTCTTC	CASGSLAGYNEQFF
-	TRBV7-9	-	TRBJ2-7	TGTGCCAGCAGCGTAGTAACCAGGGCCGAGCAGTACTTC	CASSVVTRAEQYF
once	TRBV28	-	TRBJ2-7	TGTGCCAGCAGTCCTCTTGGAGTTTACCCTTTAAGCTCCTACGAGCAGTACTTC	CASSPLGVYPLSSYEQYF
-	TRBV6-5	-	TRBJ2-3	TGTGCCAGCAGCTACGCTAGCGACTCAGGGGATACGCAGTATTTT	CASSYASDSGDTQYF
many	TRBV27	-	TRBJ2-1	TGTGCCAGCAGTTTACGCCCGAGGCTGGGCGGCTACAATGAGCAGTTCTTC	CASSLRPRLGGYNEQFF
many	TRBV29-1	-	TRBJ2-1	TGCAGCGTTGCCGGGACCACTATGGATGAGCAGTTCTTC	CSVAGTTMDEQFF
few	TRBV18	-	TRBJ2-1	TGTGCCAGCTCACCCGGACTACAGGCCTATGAGCAGTTCTTC	CASSPGLQAYEQFF
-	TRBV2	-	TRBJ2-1	TGTGCCAGCAGTCGGTCAGGGACTCCCCAAGTGAGGAATGAGCAGTTCTTC	CASSRSGTPQVRNEQFF
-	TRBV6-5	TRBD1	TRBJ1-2	TGTGCCAGCAGTGGGGACAGGGGAGTAAGTGGCTACACCTTC	CASSGDRGVSGYTF
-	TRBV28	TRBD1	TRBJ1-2	TGTGCCAGCAGACCGGACAGGGGGGTCGGCTATGGCTACACCTTC	CASRPDRGVGYGYTF
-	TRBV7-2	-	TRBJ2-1	TGTGCCAGCAGCTTAGTCAGGGAGCAGTTCTTC	CASSLVREQFF
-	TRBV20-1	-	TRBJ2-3	TGCAGTGCTCCCCTAGAATACGCGGATACGCAGTATTTT	CSAPLEYADTQYF
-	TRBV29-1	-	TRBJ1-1	TGCAGCGTTACTACTGGGGACACTGAAGCTTTCTTT	CSVTTGDTEAFF
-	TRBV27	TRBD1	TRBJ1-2	TGTGCCAGCAGTTCTAGAGGGGGCGGGAACTATGGCTACACCTTC	CASSSRGGGNYGYTF
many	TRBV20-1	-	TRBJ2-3	TGCAGTACCCGTATGGACACAGATACGCAGTATTTT	CSTRMDTDTQYF
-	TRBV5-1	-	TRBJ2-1	TGCGCCAGCAGCTGGGGGATGGGCAGGACTTCCTACAATGAGCAGTTCTTC	CASSWGMGRTSYNEQFF
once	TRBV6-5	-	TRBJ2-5	TGTGCCAGCAGTCCTGACAGCGTCGTTTGGACCCAGTACTTC	CASSPDSVVWTQYF
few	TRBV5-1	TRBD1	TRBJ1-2	TGCGCCAGCATCAATCAACCGACAGGGTTCGGTTTGGATGGCTACACCTTC	CASINQPTGFGLDGYTF
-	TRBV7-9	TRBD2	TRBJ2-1	TGTGCCAGCAGCGCAACCGGGACTAGCTCCGAGCAGTTCTTC	CASSATGTSSEQFF
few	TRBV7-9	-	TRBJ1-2	TGTGCCAGCACTGGCAATACTAACTATGGCTACACCTTC	CASTGNTNYGYTF
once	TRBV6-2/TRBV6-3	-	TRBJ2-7	TGTGCCAGCAGTCCCGGGGGCAGGGACTACGAGCAGTACTTC	CASSPGGRDYEQYF
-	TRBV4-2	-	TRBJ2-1	TGTGCCAGCAGCCAAGAACCGGACTTTAGCTCCTACAATGAGCAGTTCTTC	CASSQEPDFSSYNEQFF
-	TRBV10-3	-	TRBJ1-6	TGTGCCATCAGTGTTATCCCTTATAATTCACCCCTCCACTTT	CAISVIPYNSPLHF
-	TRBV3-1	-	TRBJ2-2	TGTGCCAGCAGCCAAGAAGGGGACGGAGGGACCGGGGAGCTGTTTTTT	CASSQEGDGGTGELFF
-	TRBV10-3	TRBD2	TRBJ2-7	TGTGCCATCAGTGGCGAGGGGAGGGTAGCGGGCTCCTACAATGAGCAGTACTTC	CAISGEGRVAGSYNEQYF
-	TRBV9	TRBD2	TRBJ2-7	TGTGCCAGCAGCGTAGACGCGGGAGTTTCCTTCGCGGAGCAGTACTTC	CASSVDAGVSFAEQYF
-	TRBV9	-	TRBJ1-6	TGTGCCAGCAGCGCACAGGTACCAAATTCACCCCTCCACTTT	CASSAQVPNSPLHF
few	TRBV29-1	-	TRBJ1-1	TGCAGCGTTGACAGAGAAGCTTTCTTT	CSVDREAFF
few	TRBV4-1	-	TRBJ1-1	TGCGCCAGCAGCCAAGTGAGTCAATCGGTAAGGGTCTCTGAAGCTTTCTTT	CASSQVSQSVRVSEAFF
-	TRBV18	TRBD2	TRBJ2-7	TGTGCCAGCTCACCCCTAGCGGGAGGGAACAATGAGCAGTACTTC	CASSPLAGGNNEQYF
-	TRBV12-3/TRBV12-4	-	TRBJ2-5	TGTGCCAGCAGTAACTCGGGGGCCTGGCAAGAGACCCAGTACTTC	CASSNSGAWQETQYF
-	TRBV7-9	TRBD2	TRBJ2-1	TGTGCCGGCAGCTCTAGTTTGACTAGCGGGAGATATGAGCAGTTCTTC	CAGSSSLTSGRYEQFF
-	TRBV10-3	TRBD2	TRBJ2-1	TGTGCCATCAGTGAAGGAGCGGGAGGGACCTACAATGAGCAGTTCTTC	CAISEGAGGTYNEQFF
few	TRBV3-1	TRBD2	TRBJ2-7	TGTGCCAGCAGCCAATCGGGACTAGCGTATTACGAGCAGTACTTC	CASSQSGLAYYEQYF
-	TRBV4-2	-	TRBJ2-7	TGTGCCAGCAGCCAAGGGGCCGGGTACTCCTACAATGAGCAGTACTTC	CASSQGAGYSYNEQYF
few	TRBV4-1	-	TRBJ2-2	TGCGCCAGCAGCCATGGGAAGTACACCGGGGAGCTGTTTTTT	CASSHGKYTGELFF
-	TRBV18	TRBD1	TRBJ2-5	TGTGCCAGCTCACCGGGACAGGGGGCAAGAAATGAGCAGTACTTC	CASSPGQGARNEQYF
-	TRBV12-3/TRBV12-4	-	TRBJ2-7	TGTGCCAGCAGTTCCCCTGGGGCCCTCGAGCAGTACTTC	CASSSPGALEQYF
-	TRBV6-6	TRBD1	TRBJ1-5	TGTGCCAGTAGTGGAAACGACGGGACAGGCCATCAGCCCCAGCATTTT	CASSGNDGTGHQPQHF
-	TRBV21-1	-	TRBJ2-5	TGTGGGGAGTCATCGGAGACCCAGTACTTC	CGESSETQYF